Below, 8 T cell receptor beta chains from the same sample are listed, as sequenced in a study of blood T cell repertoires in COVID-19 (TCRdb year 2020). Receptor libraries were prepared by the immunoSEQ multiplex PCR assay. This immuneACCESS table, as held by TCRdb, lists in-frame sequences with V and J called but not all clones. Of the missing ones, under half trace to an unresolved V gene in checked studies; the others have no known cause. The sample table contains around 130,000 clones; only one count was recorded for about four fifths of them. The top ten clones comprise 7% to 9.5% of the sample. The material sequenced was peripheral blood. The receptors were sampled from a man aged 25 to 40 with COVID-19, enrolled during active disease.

CDR3 loop: CASSLDPTSTDTQYF. The CDR3 bases are TGTGCCAGCAGCTTAGACCCCACAAGCACAGATACGCAGTATTTT. The chain has TRBV11-3 and TRBJ2-3; D gene unclear. Trimming stripped 0 bases from V and 0 bases from J, with 7 bases between. The germline V gene has CDR1 SGHNT and CDR2 YENEEA. The CDR3 totals 15 residues.

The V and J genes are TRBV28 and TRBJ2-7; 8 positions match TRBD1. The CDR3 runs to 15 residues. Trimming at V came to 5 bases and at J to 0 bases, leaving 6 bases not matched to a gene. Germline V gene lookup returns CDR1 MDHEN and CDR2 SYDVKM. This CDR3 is CASSPRQGISYEQYF. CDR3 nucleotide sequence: TGTGCCAGCAGTCCTCGACAGGGGATCTCCTACGAGCAGTACTTC.

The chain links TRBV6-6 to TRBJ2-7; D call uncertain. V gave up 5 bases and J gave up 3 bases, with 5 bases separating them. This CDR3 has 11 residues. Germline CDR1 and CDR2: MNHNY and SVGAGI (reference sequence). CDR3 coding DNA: TGTGCCAGCAGTGACAACTACGAGCAGTACTTC. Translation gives CASSDNYEQYF.

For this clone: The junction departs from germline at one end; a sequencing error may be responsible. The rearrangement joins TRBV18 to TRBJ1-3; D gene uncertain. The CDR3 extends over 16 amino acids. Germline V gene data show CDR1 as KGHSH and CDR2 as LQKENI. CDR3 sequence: CASSAPPGLSGNTIYF. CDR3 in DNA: TGTGCCAGCTCAGCACCCCCGGGTCTCTCTGGAAACACCATATATTTT.

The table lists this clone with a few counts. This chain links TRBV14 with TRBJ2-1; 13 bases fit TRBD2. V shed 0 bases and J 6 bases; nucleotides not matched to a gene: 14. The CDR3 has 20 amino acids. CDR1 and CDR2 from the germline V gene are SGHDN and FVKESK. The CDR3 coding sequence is TGTGCCAGCAGCCAAGACGCTCTCCGGACTAGCGGGAGAGTGGGCAATGAGCAGTTCTTC. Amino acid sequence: CASSQDALRTSGRVGNEQFF.

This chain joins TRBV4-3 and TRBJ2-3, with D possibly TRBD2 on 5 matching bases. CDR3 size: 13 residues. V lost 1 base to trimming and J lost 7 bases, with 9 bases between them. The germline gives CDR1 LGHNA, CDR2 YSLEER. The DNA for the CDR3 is TGCGCCAGCAGCCAAGGTACTAGATATACGCAGTATTTT. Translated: CASSQGTRYTQYF.

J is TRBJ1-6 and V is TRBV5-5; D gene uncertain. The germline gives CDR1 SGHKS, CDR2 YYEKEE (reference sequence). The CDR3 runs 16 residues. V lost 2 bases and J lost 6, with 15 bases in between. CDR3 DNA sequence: TGTGCCAGCAGCTTCCTGTGGGCAGCCATTAATTCACCCCTCCACTTT. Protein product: CASSFLWAAINSPLHF. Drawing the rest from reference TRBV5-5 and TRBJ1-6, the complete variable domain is DAGVTQSPTHLIKTRGQQVTLRCSPISGHKSVSWYQQVLGQGPQFIFQYYEKEERGRGNFPDRFSARQFPNYSSELNVNALLLGDSALYLCASSFLWAAINSPLHFGNGTRLTVT.

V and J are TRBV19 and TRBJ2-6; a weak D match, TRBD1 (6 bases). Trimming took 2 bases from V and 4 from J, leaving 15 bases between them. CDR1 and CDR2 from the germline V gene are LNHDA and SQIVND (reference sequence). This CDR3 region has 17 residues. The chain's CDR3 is CASSITRTVVGANVLTF. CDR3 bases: TGTGCCAGTAGTATAACCCGGACAGTGGTCGGGGCCAACGTCCTGACTTTC. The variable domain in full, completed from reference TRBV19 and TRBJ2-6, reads DGGITQSPKYLFRKEGQNVTLSCEQNLNHDAMYWYRQDPGQGLRLIYYSQIVNDFQKGDIAEGYSVSREKKESFPLTVTSAQKNPTAFYLCASSITRTVVGANVLTFGAGSRLTVL.